Listed here are 32 T cell receptor beta chains from one sample, sequenced in a study of blood T cell repertoires in COVID-19. Only in-frame clones appear in the TCRdb table, and some are missing; sequencing was by immunoSEQ multiplex PCR. This table has about 220,000 clones, 75% to 85% appearing once. Sequenced material: peripheral blood. Source of these receptors: a human donor in a cohort sampled during active COVID-19.

The chain has TRBV7-8 and TRBJ2-7; 9 bases are a match to TRBD2. V lost 4 bases and J lost 1; bases outside the gene matches: 2. CDR3 size: 14 residues. The germline V gene encodes CDR1 SGHVS and CDR2 FQNEAQ. The CDR3 region has the DNA TGTGCCAGCAGCTCCCTAGCGGGATCCTACGAGCAGTACTTC. Translating gives CASSSLAGSYEQYF.

The V and J genes are TRBV5-1 and TRBJ2-7, with TRBD1 identical over 7 bases. The CDR3 is 14 residues long. V was clipped by 0 bases and J by 4 bases; unmatched bases: 4. CDR1 and CDR2 (germline): SGHRS, YFSETQ. The CDR3 protein is CASSLVTGEYEQYF. The CDR3 coding sequence is TGCGCCAGCAGCTTGGTTACAGGGGAATACGAGCAGTACTTC.

The rearrangement uses TRBV27 and TRBJ2-7; a weak D match, TRBD1 (6 bases). V dropped 5 bases and J dropped 0 bases, with 17 bases sitting between them. Germline lookup yields CDR1 MNHEY and CDR2 SMNVEV (reference sequence). The CDR3 has 16 residues. The CDR3 DNA reads TGTGCCAGCAGTAACTCAGCAGGGGTCCTCTCCTACGAGCAGTACTTC. The encoded protein is CASSNSAGVLSYEQYF.

The chain has TRBV2 and TRBJ2-7, with TRBD1 identical over 10 bases. This CDR3 region has 18 residues. Trimming removed 5 bases from V and 2 bases from J; junction bases left unmatched: 15. The germline V gene encodes CDR1 SNHLY and CDR2 FYNNEI. CDR3 coding DNA: TGTGCCAGCAGTTCTAGGATACACCGGGACAGGGGTACCTACGAGCAGTACTTC. Its protein is CASSSRIHRDRGTYEQYF. The variable domain in full, with the rest retrieved from reference TRBV2 and TRBJ2-7, is EPEVTQTPSHQVTQMGQEVILRCVPISNHLYFYWYRQILGQKVEFLVSFYNNEISEKSEIFDDQFSVERPDGSNFTLKIRSTKLEDSAMYFCASSSRIHRDRGTYEQYFGPGTRLTVT.

The J gene is TRBJ2-5, the V gene TRBV5-6; 11 bases align to TRBD2. CDR3 length: 14 residues. With 2 bases clipped from V and 12 bases from J, the junction kept 9 bases outside the gene matches. Germline CDR1 reads SGHDT; CDR2 reads YYEEEE. The CDR3 nucleotides read TGTGCCAGCAGCTTTATACTAGCGGGAGTCTCGGAGTACTTC. This sequence encodes CASSFILAGVSEYF. The full variable domain, completed using reference TRBV5-6 and TRBJ2-5, is DAGVTQSPTHLIKTRGQQVTLRCSPKSGHDTVSWYQQALGQGPQFIFQYYEEEERQRGNFPDRFSGHQFPNYSSELNVNALLLGDSALYLCASSFILAGVSEYFGPGTRLLVL.

The V call is TRBV6-5, the J call TRBJ1-3; 12 nucleotides align to TRBD1. V lost 6 bases to trimming and J lost 10 bases; unmatched junction nucleotides: 4. CDR1 MNHEY and CDR2 SVGAGI come from the germline V gene. The CDR3 is 13 residues long. DNA for the CDR3: TGTGCCAGCAGAGGGACAGGGGGCCTAACCATATATTTT. Amino acids: CASRGTGGLTIYF.

The sample holds one count of this clone. The V and J genes are TRBV7-2 and TRBJ2-5, with D possibly matching TRBD1 (5 bases). The CDR3 is 13 amino acids. Trimming removed 5 bases at V and 5 bases at J, with 12 bases between. CDR1 is SGHTA, CDR2 FQGNSA, per germline. CDR3 amino acids: CASSAGRVETQYF. Written as DNA, the CDR3 is TGTGCCAGCAGCGCAGGCAGGGTTGAGACCCAGTACTTC.

The chain has TRBV27 and TRBJ2-7; 9 bases map to TRBD1. Germline CDR1 is MNHEY and CDR2 is SMNVEV (reference sequence). V lost 6 bases and J lost 4; bases outside the gene matches: 7. This CDR3 is 14 amino acids long. CDR3 coding DNA: TGTGCCAGCAGACAAAACAGGGGGCCATACGAGCAGTACTTC. This codes for CASRQNRGPYEQYF.

This chain connects TRBV5-1 to TRBJ2-1; 11 bases align to TRBD2. Per germline, CDR1 SGHRS and CDR2 YFSETQ. Trimming cost V 4 bases and J 5 bases; bases outside gene matches: 5. The CDR3 extends over 15 amino acids. CDR3 sequence: CASSPLAGGNNEQFF. Here the CDR3 DNA reads TGCGCCAGCAGCCCCTTAGCGGGAGGGAACAATGAGCAGTTCTTC.

The V call is TRBV19, the J call TRBJ1-6; 10 nucleotides align to TRBD1. With V trimmed by 9 bases and J by 10 bases, 6 bases remained unmatched. CDR1 is LNHDA and CDR2 is SQIVND in the germline V gene (reference sequence). This CDR3 is built from 13 residues. The CDR3 reads CASSGTGVSPLHF. The DNA of the CDR3 is TGTGCCAGCTCCGGGACAGGGGTGTCACCCCTCCACTTT.

This chain links TRBV5-4 with TRBJ1-2; TRBD1 matches 8 bases. V shed 0 bases, J shed 4 bases, and the junction held 5 bases outside the gene matches. Germline assignment: CDR1 SGHNT and CDR2 YYREEE (reference sequence). The CDR3 totals 15 residues. CDR3 sequence reads: CASSLGRGRSYGYTF. CDR3 DNA sequence: TGTGCCAGCAGCTTGGGCAGGGGGCGCAGCTATGGCTACACCTTC.

V and J are TRBV7-2 and TRBJ2-7; 8 nucleotides match TRBD1. The germline V gene has CDR1 SGHTA and CDR2 FQGNSA. The CDR3 extends over 14 amino acids. The trim removed 4 bases at V and 7 bases at J, leaving 9 bases unmatched. CDR3: CASSSGQDSSEQYF. The CDR3 bases are TGTGCCAGCAGCTCGGGACAGGACTCTTCTGAGCAGTACTTC.

Only a few counts were recorded for this clone. This rearrangement joins TRBV28 to TRBJ2-7, with 12 bases identical to TRBD2. The V gene end was trimmed by 6 bases and the J gene end by 2 bases; junction bases not matched to a gene: 5. The germline V gene has CDR1 MDHEN and CDR2 SYDVKM. CDR3 length: 15 residues. The CDR3 here is CASSRLAGEPYEQYF. The CDR3 DNA follows: TGTGCCAGCAGCCGACTAGCGGGAGAACCCTACGAGCAGTACTTC.

The V call is TRBV7-9, the J call TRBJ1-1; 10 bases are shared with TRBD1. Losses at the gene ends were 5 bases for V and 0 bases for J; bases not matched to a gene: 3. The CDR3 runs to 15 residues. Looked up from germline, CDR1 is SEHNR and CDR2 is FQNEAQ (reference sequence). This CDR3 is CASSRTGGLNTEAFF. In DNA, the CDR3 is TGTGCCAGCAGCCGGACAGGGGGTTTGAACACTGAAGCTTTCTTT.

The V call is TRBV6-2 or TRBV6-3, the J call TRBJ2-3; TRBD2 agrees at 11 bases. From germline, CDR1 is MNHEY and CDR2 SVGEGT. The CDR3 length is 15 residues. Trimming at V came to 2 bases and at J to 3 bases, leaving 1 base not matched to a gene. The chain's CDR3 is CASSYASGGTDTQYF. The CDR3 bases are TGTGCCAGCAGTTACGCTAGCGGGGGGACAGATACGCAGTATTTT.

The chain links TRBV4-3 to TRBJ2-2; TRBD1 matches at 10 bases. CDR1 and CDR2 from the germline V gene are LGHNA and YSLEER. J gave up 6 bases and V 3 bases, and 7 bases lay outside the gene matches. This CDR3 comprises 16 residues. The DNA of the CDR3 is TGCGCCAGCAGCCATCGGACAGGGGGAGAGGCCGGGGAGCTGTTTTTT. It encodes CASSHRTGGEAGELFF.

This sequence joins TRBV2 and TRBJ1-2, with D unresolved. Germline V lookup: CDR1 SNHLY, CDR2 FYNNEI. The V and J ends lost 11 bases and 0 bases respectively, with 13 bases between them. The CDR3 runs to 13 residues. This CDR3 reads CASILQTNYGYTF. The CDR3 DNA follows: TGTGCCTCAATCCTACAGACTAACTATGGCTACACCTTC.

This clone appeared once. The chain is built from TRBV5-5 and TRBJ1-1; no clear D. This CDR3 spans 15 amino acids. Germline CDR1 SGHKS, CDR2 YYEKEE (reference sequence). Deletions cut 4 bases from V and 5 bases from J, with 18 bases between. Written as DNA, the CDR3 is TGTGCCAGCAGCCCCATCGAAGTCGTTAGAACTGAAGCTTTCTTT. Its protein product is CASSPIEVVRTEAFF.

The chain joins TRBV2 to TRBJ2-1; tentative D call: TRBD2 (5 bases). Per the germline V gene, CDR1 is SNHLY and CDR2 is FYNNEI. This CDR3 contains 14 residues. Trimming took 6 bases from V and 9 from J, leaving 18 bases between them. The CDR3 loop reads CASRSGSGSIEQFF. CDR3 DNA sequence: TGTGCCAGCAGGTCGGGATCAGGTAGTATTGAGCAGTTCTTC.

The chain combines TRBV18 with TRBJ1-2, with TRBD1 as a possible D gene (5 bases). Per the germline V gene, CDR1 is KGHSH and CDR2 is LQKENI. V lost 1 base and J lost 7, with 19 bases in between. CDR3 size: 16 residues. The CDR3 region has the DNA TGTGCCAGCTCACCACAAGGGACTGATCTCGGGAGTGGCTACACCTTC. This translates into CASSPQGTDLGSGYTF.

The genes are TRBV3-1 (or the pseudogene TRBV3-2) and TRBJ2-1; perhaps TRBD1 as D (6 bases). Germline assignment: CDR1 LGHDT and CDR2 YNNKEL (reference sequence). CDR3 length: 15 amino acids. V shed 1 base and J shed 5 bases, with 12 bases lying between them. As DNA, the CDR3 is TGTGCCAGCAGCCAAGTAGGAAGGGGGAACAATGAGCAGTTCTTC. This translates into CASSQVGRGNNEQFF.

This clone was observed once. CDR3 bases: TGTGCCAGTAGTGCACAGGGGTATAGCAATCAGCCCCAGCATTTT. Translating gives CASSAQGYSNQPQHF. The V call is TRBV19, the J call TRBJ1-5, with 7 bases that match TRBD1. The CDR3 spans 15 residues. The ends lost 5 bases at V and 0 bases at J; junction bases unmatched: 4. CDR1 and CDR2 (germline): LNHDA, SQIVND (reference sequence).

V and J are TRBV6-6 and TRBJ1-1; D possibly corresponds to TRBD1 (5 bases). The length of the CDR3 is 13 residues. Germline V gene sequence: CDR1 MNHNY, CDR2 SVGAGI (reference sequence). Trimming removed 8 bases at V and 4 bases at J, with 14 bases between. CDR3 sequence reads: CASRSGGSTEAFF. In DNA form, the CDR3 reads TGTGCCAGCCGTTCGGGGGGGAGCACTGAAGCTTTCTTT.

The CDR3 protein is CASSNSGGATDTQYF. The CDR3 coding sequence is TGTGCCAGCAGCAACTCCGGGGGGGCAACAGATACGCAGTATTTT. The chain links TRBV7-2 to TRBJ2-3; 8 bases match TRBD2. The CDR3 has 15 residues. Germline CDR1 SGHTA, CDR2 FQGNSA. The V and J ends lost 5 bases and 3 bases, in that order; junction bases with no gene match: 7.

This clone has only one observation. J is TRBJ1-2 and V is TRBV5-6, with TRBD1 identical over 8 bases. V dropped 4 bases and J dropped 4; count of bases not matched to a gene: 6. This CDR3 contains 14 residues. CDR1 and CDR2 from the germline V gene are SGHDT and YYEEEE. The CDR3 protein is CASSPGTGLYGYTF. For the CDR3, the DNA is TGTGCCAGCAGCCCCGGGACAGGCCTCTATGGCTACACCTTC.

The chain links TRBV24-1 to TRBJ2-1, with TRBD2 identical over 7 bases. Trimming at V came to 7 bases and at J to 0 bases, leaving 8 bases not matched to a gene. This CDR3 contains 16 residues. Per germline, CDR1 KGHDR and CDR2 SFDVKD. The CDR3 DNA sequence: TGTGCCACCAGGGCTTCTAGCGGCAGCTCCTACAATGAGCAGTTCTTC. It is translated as CATRASSGSSYNEQFF.

There are a few counts of this clone. The chain carries TRBV4-1 and TRBJ1-2; weak D call: TRBD1 (6 bases). The CDR3 runs 15 residues. Germline loops: CDR1 MGHRA, CDR2 YSYEKL. V shed 2 bases and J shed 4 bases, with 14 bases lying between them. The CDR3 loop is CASSQTQQGGYGYTF. As DNA, the CDR3 is TGCGCCAGCAGCCAAACGCAACAGGGTGGCTATGGCTACACCTTC.

This chain connects TRBV4-1 to TRBJ2-1; D is possibly TRBD1 (7 bases). The CDR3 covers 15 residues. CDR1 and CDR2 from the germline V gene are MGHRA and YSYEKL. The ends were cut back, 4 bases at V and 4 bases at J, with 14 bases in the middle. The CDR3 reads CASSRAGQQYNEQFF. DNA for the CDR3: TGCGCCAGCAGCCGGGCGGGACAGCAATACAATGAGCAGTTCTTC.

This chain links TRBV7-2 with TRBJ1-2; 9 bases align to TRBD1. CDR1 is SGHTA and CDR2 is FQGNSA in the germline V gene. The CDR3 is 14 amino acids. Unmatched junction bases numbered 6, after V lost 2 bases and J lost 8 bases. CDR3 in DNA: TGTGCCAGCAGCTTAAAGGACAGGGGTACAGGCTACACCTTC. Translation: CASSLKDRGTGYTF. Using reference TRBV7-2 and TRBJ1-2 for the parts outside the CDR3, the full variable domain is GAGVSQSPSNKVTEKGKDVELRCDPISGHTALYWYRQSLGQGLEFLIYFQGNSAPDKSGLPSDRFSAERTGGSVSTLTIQRTQQEDSAVYLCASSLKDRGTGYTFGSGTRLTVV.

This sequence joins TRBV5-1 and TRBJ2-7; D is uncertain. The germline V and J ends were trimmed by 1 base and 2 bases, with 10 bases remaining between them. The CDR3 consists of 14 residues. Looked up from germline, CDR1 is SGHRS and CDR2 is YFSETQ. The CDR3 here is CASSLFVGPYEQYF. The CDR3 nucleotides are TGCGCCAGCAGCTTGTTCGTCGGTCCCTACGAGCAGTACTTC.

This chain links TRBV28 with TRBJ2-3, with 7 bases lining up with TRBD2. CDR3 length: 14 residues. Germline assignment: CDR1 MDHEN and CDR2 SYDVKM. V lost 4 bases, J lost 2 bases, and 3 bases stayed unmatched. The CDR3 DNA is TGTGCCAGCAGTTCCACTAGCGTCACAGATACGCAGTATTTT. Translated, it gives CASSSTSVTDTQYF.

This clone was observed a single time. The V gene is TRBV19, the J gene TRBJ2-1, with 8 positions matching TRBD1. J lost 2 bases, V lost 3 bases, and 21 bases had no gene match. CDR1 and CDR2 from the germline V gene are LNHDA and SQIVND (reference sequence). There are 21 residues in the CDR3. The CDR3 region is CASSMSPQGARGLSTYNEQFF. The CDR3 DNA sequence: TGTGCCAGTAGTATGTCGCCTCAGGGGGCGAGGGGGCTGTCAACCTACAATGAGCAGTTCTTC.